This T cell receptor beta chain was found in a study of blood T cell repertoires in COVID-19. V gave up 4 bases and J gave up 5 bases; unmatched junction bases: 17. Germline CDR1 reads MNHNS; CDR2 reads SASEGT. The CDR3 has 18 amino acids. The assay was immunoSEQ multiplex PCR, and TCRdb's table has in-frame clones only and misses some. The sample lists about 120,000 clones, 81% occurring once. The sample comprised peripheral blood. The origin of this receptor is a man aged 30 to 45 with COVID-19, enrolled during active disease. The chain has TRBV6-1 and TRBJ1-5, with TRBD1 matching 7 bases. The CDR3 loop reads CASSAGVTGLGWDQPQHF. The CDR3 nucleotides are TGTGCCAGCAGTGCAGGGGTGACAGGGCTCGGGTGGGATCAGCCCCAGCATTTT.